These 9 T cell receptor beta chains were all obtained from the same sample, sequenced in a study of shared clonotypes between healthy human individuals. Terminally differentiated effector memory CD45RA+ cells were left out of the naive CD8 fraction, which was CD45RO-negative and positively selected for CCR7. The method was immunoSEQ multiplex PCR; TCRdb's version includes in-frame clones alone and lacks a portion of them. The sample yields hundreds of thousands of clones, roughly 95% seen once. The sequenced sample consisted of naive CD8+ T cells sorted from blood. These receptors originate from a woman in her 30s in good health.

V gene TRBV19 combines with J gene TRBJ2-1, with D tentatively TRBD1 or TRBD2 (5 bases each). CDR3 length: 16 amino acids. Germline CDR1 LNHDA, CDR2 SQIVND (reference sequence). Trimming cost V 4 bases and J 12 bases, with 25 bases left between them. The CDR3, as DNA: TGTGCCAGTAGTACCCCATGGGACCTGTTAGGGAATCGGCAGTTCTTC. It translates to CASSTPWDLLGNRQFF. Supplemented by reference TRBV19 and TRBJ2-1, the full variable domain reads DGGITQSPKYLFRKEGQNVTLSCEQNLNHDAMYWYRQDPGQGLRLIYYSQIVNDFQKGDIAEGYSVSREKKESFPLTVTSAQKNPTAFYLCASSTPWDLLGNRQFFGPGTRLTVL.

The genes are TRBV6-5 and TRBJ2-7, with 10 bases that match TRBD2. The CDR3 covers 15 residues. Per germline, CDR1 MNHEY and CDR2 SVGAGI. Germline trimming cut 2 bases from V and 3 bases from J; bases unmatched to any gene: 4. The CDR3 bases are TGTGCCAGCAGTTACGCTAGCGGGAGTAGCTACGAGCAGTACTTC. Translating it yields CASSYASGSSYEQYF.

The chain has TRBV27 and TRBJ2-7; tentatively, D is TRBD1 or TRBD2 (5 bases each). Germline assignment: CDR1 MNHEY and CDR2 SMNVEV (reference sequence). The V end was cut by 0 bases, the J end by 2 bases, with 14 bases between. This CDR3 is built from 16 residues. The CDR3, as DNA: TGTGCCAGCAGTTTATCGACCCGGGACGGAACCTACGAGCAGTACTTC. This encodes CASSLSTRDGTYEQYF.

The chain is built from TRBV7-3 and TRBJ2-5; 10 bases line up with TRBD2. Germline V gene data show CDR1 as SGHTA and CDR2 as FQGTGA. The CDR3 sequence is 18 residues long. CDR3 protein: CAILKLASGRVREETQYF. The CDR3 bases are TGTGCTATCTTAAAACTAGCGAGCGGGAGGGTTCGTGAAGAGACCCAGTACTTC.

This sequence joins TRBV30 and TRBJ2-1, with a possible D match to TRBD2 (6 bases). Trimming removed 4 bases from V and 3 bases from J, with 16 bases in between. Germline V lookup: CDR1 GTSNPN, CDR2 SVGIG (reference sequence). The CDR3 runs 15 residues. CDR3 nucleotides: TGTGCCTGGACCTATGGGGGACTCCTCTACAATGAGCAGTTCTTC. Its translation: CAWTYGGLLYNEQFF.

This chain joins TRBV28 and TRBJ2-2; D is unclear. This CDR3 is 17 amino acids long. Germline V gene data show CDR1 as MDHEN and CDR2 as SYDVKM. Trimming shortened V by 5 bases and J by 0 bases, and 16 bases separated the two germline ends. The CDR3 protein is CASSREEFGANTGELFF. CDR3 sequence (DNA): TGTGCCAGCAGTCGCGAAGAGTTTGGCGCGAACACCGGGGAGCTGTTTTTT.

This clone is a singleton in its sample. The gene calls are TRBV5-1 and TRBJ1-2; 7 positions agree with TRBD1. Trimming removed 8 bases from V and 4 bases from J; junction bases left unmatched: 8. The CDR3 covers 13 residues. Germline CDR1 and CDR2: SGHRS and YFSETQ. The CDR3: CASSQGGSYGYTF. In DNA form, the CDR3 reads TGCGCCAGTTCCCAGGGGGGCTCCTATGGCTACACCTTC.

This chain links TRBV28 with TRBJ2-7; possibly TRBD2 for D (5 bases). The CDR3 extends over 11 amino acids. Germline CDR1 reads MDHEN; CDR2 reads SYDVKM. V was clipped by 5 bases and J by 7 bases, with 9 bases between them. CDR3 DNA sequence: TGTGCCAGCAGTCCTCGCGGGGAGCAGTACTTC. This sequence encodes CASSPRGEQYF. Together with reference TRBV28 and TRBJ2-7, the CDR3 gives the full variable domain: DVKVTQSSRYLVKRTGEKVFLECVQDMDHENMFWYRQDPGLGLRLIYFSYDVKMKEKGDIPEGYSVSREKKERFSLILESASTNQTSMYLCASSPRGEQYFGPGTRLTVT.

The J gene is TRBJ1-4, the V gene TRBV28, with 9 nucleotides matching TRBD1. V lost 1 base and J lost 7; bases outside the gene matches: 1. The CDR3 length is 14 residues. Germline CDR1 is MDHEN and CDR2 is SYDVKM. CDR3 bases: TGTGCCAGCAGTTTATCGACAGGGGGTGAAAAACTGTTTTTT. Translated, it gives CASSLSTGGEKLFF. The variable domain in full, with the rest retrieved from reference TRBV28 and TRBJ1-4, is DVKVTQSSRYLVKRTGEKVFLECVQDMDHENMFWYRQDPGLGLRLIYFSYDVKMKEKGDIPEGYSVSREKKERFSLILESASTNQTSMYLCASSLSTGGEKLFFGSGTQLSVL.